This note documents a single T cell receptor beta chain sequence. Germline-derived CDR1 and CDR2 are SGHDT and YYEEEE. This CDR3 comprises 15 residues. V lost 2 bases, J lost 4 bases, and 16 bases lay in between. The data were taken from a study of OX40 agonist ivuxolimab in advanced cancers. Sequencing was performed with immunoSEQ multiplex PCR; in TCRdb, only in-frame clones are kept and a portion is missing. In the table there are about 50,000 clones, roughly 88% of which are singletons. The origin of this receptor is an adult with an advanced solid tumor such as melanoma, head and neck, liver or kidney cancer. This chain joins TRBV5-6 and TRBJ2-7; a weak D match, TRBD1 (6 bases). The specimen comprised CD4+ or CD8+ T cells sorted from blood, sampled in a trial of the OX40 agonist ivuxolimab. CDR3 region: CASSFASGTPYEQYF. CDR3 bases: TGTGCCAGCAGCTTTGCTTCCGGGACACCTTACGAGCAGTACTTC.